The 4 T cell receptor beta chains presented below share a single source sample, sequenced in a study of CD8 T cells in Susac syndrome. Reverse transcription of about 0.45 to 1 ug RNA used random hexamers. In TCRdb, the immunoSEQ multiplex PCR reads were re-called with MiXCR into one record per CDR3 protein. The sample includes 160,000 or so distinct CDR3 sequences, 95% to 96% seen only once; the top ten take 0.15%. Sequenced: CD8+ T cells from PBMCs. Every receptor here comes from a human donor with multiple sclerosis.

The chain combines TRBV5-6 with TRBJ1-2; TRBD1 matches at 7 bases. CDR1 and CDR2 from the germline V gene are SGHDT and YYEEEE. V gave up 0 bases and J gave up 12 bases; unmatched junction bases: 11. CDR3 length: 14 amino acids. CDR3 sequence (DNA): TGTGCCAGCAGCTTGGTCGGGGACAGAGGCTCGCACACCTTC. Its translation: CASSLVGDRGSHTF.

The gene calls are TRBV9 and TRBJ1-2; D ambiguous. Trimming pared 4 bases from V and 6 bases from J, leaving 16 bases between. This CDR3 has 14 residues. Germline CDR1 and CDR2: SGDLS and YYNGEE. CDR3 nucleotides: TGTGCCAGCAGCCCCCAAGGAGTTCGGGATGGCTACACCTTC. The encoded protein is CASSPQGVRDGYTF.

This chain uses TRBV14 with TRBJ2-1, with TRBD1 as a possible D gene (5 bases). The CDR3 runs 16 residues. Germline V gene data show CDR1 as SGHDN and CDR2 as FVKESK. The V gene lost 4 bases and the J gene lost 0 bases, with 13 bases spanning the gap. The CDR3 DNA sequence: TGTGCCAGCAGCCCTTATTCAGGGAACTCCTACAATGAGCAGTTCTTC. Its translation: CASSPYSGNSYNEQFF.

The rearrangement links TRBV24-1 to TRBJ2-1; tentatively, D is TRBD1 (5 bases). Germline-derived CDR1 and CDR2 are KGHDR and SFDVKD. This CDR3 comprises 13 residues. V gave up 4 bases and J gave up 7 bases, with 10 bases separating them. The CDR3 loop reads CATSDHDSNEQFF. CDR3 sequence (DNA): TGTGCCACCAGTGACCATGACAGTAATGAGCAGTTCTTC.